These 2 T cell receptor beta chains were all obtained from the same sample, sequenced in a study of cytotoxic CD8 clonotypes in ibrutinib-treated CLL (dated by TCRdb to about 2021). Interpreted using the paper, the time point label stands for: around 25 months on ibrutinib. The library was generated by the immunoSEQ multiplex PCR assay. Held by TCRdb, this immuneACCESS table contains in-frame sequences only and omits some clones. Under half of the omission traces to an unresolved V gene where checked; the cause of the rest is unknown. The sample has approximately 92,000 clones on record, roughly three quarters of them singletons. The ten largest make up approximately 23% of the sample. The input for sequencing was PBMCs, taken after 24 months of ibrutinib treatment. These receptors came from a human donor with chronic lymphocytic leukemia.

The rearrangement links TRBV6-1 to TRBJ2-3; possibly TRBD2 for D (5 bases). V lost 2 bases and J lost 0, with 9 bases in between. The CDR3 is 15 residues long. Germline V gene lookup returns CDR1 MNHNS and CDR2 SASEGT. The CDR3 region has the DNA TGTGCCAGCAGTGAAAATGGACTGAGCACAGATACGCAGTATTTT. Translation: CASSENGLSTDTQYF.

This clone was seen only once. V gene TRBV7-9 combines with J gene TRBJ2-1; D unclear. Germline V lookup: CDR1 SEHNR, CDR2 FQNEAQ (reference sequence). V was shortened by 3 bases and J by 2 bases, with 11 bases between the two germline ends. This CDR3 spans 15 amino acids. In DNA, the CDR3 is TGTGCCAGCAGCTTGGGGTCTATCCCCTACAATGAGCAGTTCTTC. Translation gives CASSLGSIPYNEQFF.